This is a list of T cell receptor beta chains from one sample in a study of blood T cells in healthy people across ages. MiXCR was run by TCRdb on the 5' RACE reads, yielding one entry per CDR3 protein. The data contain approximately 360,000 distinct CDR3 sequences, 50% to 60% of them seen just once; the ten biggest clones take up 50% to 65%. Source material: blood. These receptors were obtained from a man aged 55 to 70 in good health. CDR3s include the opening cysteine and the closing phenylalanine or tryptophan. D genes are given only for firm matches. The listing skips clone size in some rows; elsewhere it reads once, few, many or a size class.

-,TRBV7-9,-,TRBJ2-3,CASSPLAQASTDTQYF,TGTGCCAGCAGCCCGCTCGCCCAAGCTAGCACAGATACGCAGTATTTT
-,TRBV28,TRBD2,TRBJ2-3,CASSPHGTSKTQYF,TGTGCCAGCAGTCCCCACGGGACTAGTAAGACGCAGTATTTT
-,TRBV6-5,-,TRBJ1-4,CASSYRTAKGEKLFF,TGTGCCAGCAGTTACAGGACGGCCAAGGGGGAAAAACTGTTTTTT
-,TRBV12-3/TRBV12-4,-,TRBJ1-2,CASSPRTDLYGYTF,TGTGCCAGCAGCCCAAGGACAGACCTCTATGGCTACACCTTC
-,TRBV29-1,-,TRBJ2-7,CSVGRGTSSYNEQYF,TGCAGCGTTGGAAGGGGGACAAGCTCCTACAATGAGCAGTACTTC
-,TRBV3-1,-,TRBJ2-7,CASSQFALRGSYEQYF,TGTGCCAGCAGCCAATTTGCGCTCAGAGGCTCCTACGAGCAGTACTTC
few,TRBV7-9,TRBD1,TRBJ2-7,CASSQGGRDEQYF,TGTGCCAGCAGCCAAGGGGGCAGAGACGAGCAGTACTTC
-,TRBV7-2,TRBD2,TRBJ2-3,CASSLGSVAGGDTQYF,TGTGCCAGCAGCTTGGGGTCGGTAGCGGGAGGAGATACGCAGTATTTT
-,TRBV20-1,TRBD1,TRBJ1-2,CSARATVTGKNYGYTF,TGCAGTGCTAGGGCAACCGTGACAGGGAAGAACTATGGCTACACCTTC
-,TRBV7-3,-,TRBJ1-1,CASSLTGAAPEAFF,TGTGCCAGCAGCTTAACTGGGGCAGCCCCCGAAGCTTTCTTT
-,TRBV7-2,-,TRBJ2-1,CASSSQQYNEQFF,TGTGCCAGCAGTTCTCAACAATACAATGAGCAGTTCTTC
many,TRBV7-9,TRBD2,TRBJ2-5,CASSPGLAGGETQYF,TGTGCCAGCAGCCCCGGACTAGCGGGGGGAGAGACCCAGTACTTC
-,TRBV6-5,TRBD2,TRBJ2-3,CASSSGWGGADTQYF,TGTGCCAGCAGTTCAGGGTGGGGGGGGGCAGATACGCAGTATTTT
-,TRBV4-1,TRBD2,TRBJ2-3,CASSQREVSGADTQYF,TGCGCCAGCAGCCAACGGGAGGTTAGCGGCGCGGATACGCAGTATTTT
-,TRBV7-9,-,TRBJ2-4,CASSLGGDNDIQYF,TGTGCCAGCAGCTTAGGGGGGGATAATGACATTCAGTACTTC
-,TRBV4-2,TRBD1,TRBJ2-3,CASSQDPDRVADTQYF,TGTGCCAGCAGCCAAGACCCGGACAGGGTGGCAGATACGCAGTATTTT
once,TRBV20-1,-,TRBJ2-3,CSARDLKSASADTQYF,TGCAGTGCTAGAGATCTGAAGTCAGCGAGCGCAGATACGCAGTATTTT
-,TRBV7-2,TRBD1,TRBJ2-2,CASSFRQGGGELFF,TGTGCCAGCAGCTTTCGACAGGGCGGCGGGGAGCTGTTTTTT
-,TRBV20-1,-,TRBJ1-5,CSATPAGLADQPQHF,TGCAGTGCTACCCCGGCGGGCCTAGCGGATCAGCCCCAGCATTTT
many,TRBV12-3/TRBV12-4,TRBD1,TRBJ1-1,CASSQGGNTEAFF,TGTGCCAGCAGCCAGGGGGGGAACACTGAAGCTTTCTTT
once,TRBV12-3/TRBV12-4,TRBD1,TRBJ2-1,CASSIPGTVYNEQFF,TGTGCCAGCAGCATACCAGGGACAGTTTACAATGAGCAGTTCTTC
few,TRBV7-3,TRBD2,TRBJ2-5,CASSLTPSGTGETQYF,TGTGCCAGCAGCTTAACCCCTAGCGGGACTGGAGAGACCCAGTACTTC
few,TRBV7-8,-,TRBJ2-5,CASSLGTSPETQYF,TGTGCCAGCAGCTTAGGAACTAGCCCCGAGACCCAGTACTTC
-,TRBV5-1,TRBD2,TRBJ2-3,CASSRQSGKTTDTQYF,TGCGCCAGCAGTCGCCAGAGCGGGAAAACCACAGATACGCAGTATTTT
-,TRBV3-1,-,TRBJ2-7,CASSLRTSSYNEQYF,TGTGCCAGCAGCCTTAGGACGAGCTCCTACAATGAGCAGTACTTC
few,TRBV9,-,TRBJ2-7,CASSAARGRSYEQYF,TGTGCCAGCAGCGCCGCCCGGGGGCGCTCCTACGAGCAGTACTTC
many,TRBV27,-,TRBJ2-3,CASSSPPLEGADTQYF,TGTGCCAGCAGTTCTCCCCCCCTAGAGGGAGCAGATACGCAGTATTTT
many,TRBV4-2,-,TRBJ2-5,CASSQVLPRFSTGETQYF,TGTGCCAGCAGCCAAGTATTGCCCCGGTTTTCAACGGGGGAGACCCAGTACTTC
-,TRBV2,-,TRBJ2-2,CASRETGELFF,TGTGCCAGCAGGGAGACCGGGGAGCTGTTTTTT
-,TRBV20-1,-,TRBJ2-3,CSARRTETDTQYF,TGCAGTGCTAGAAGGACAGAAACAGATACGCAGTATTTT
-,TRBV9,-,TRBJ2-1,CASSPRGAEEQFF,TGTGCCAGCAGCCCACGTGGGGCCGAGGAGCAGTTCTTC
-,TRBV11-2,-,TRBJ1-1,CASSLIEGRAFF,TGTGCCAGCAGCTTAATTGAGGGGAGAGCTTTCTTT
once,TRBV7-8,TRBD1,TRBJ1-5,CASRRGLWGQGSYSNQPQHF,TGTGCCAGCAGGAGGGGGCTTTGGGGACAGGGATCCTATAGCAATCAGCCCCAGCATTTT
-,TRBV4-1,-,TRBJ2-2,CASSDPERTNTGELFF,TGCGCCAGCAGCGACCCTGAGCGTACGAACACCGGGGAGCTGTTTTTT
-,TRBV12-3/TRBV12-4,-,TRBJ1-2,CASSSPAGANYGYTF,TGTGCCAGCAGTTCCCCAGCGGGAGCTAACTATGGCTACACCTTC
many,TRBV6-2/TRBV6-3,TRBD1,TRBJ2-7,CASSYKTGPSYEQYF,TGTGCCAGCAGTTACAAGACAGGGCCCTCCTACGAGCAGTACTTC